This T cell receptor (beta chain) emerged from a study of glioma-infiltrating T cells after dendritic cell vaccination. Overall study context: Dendritic cell vaccine was injected intradermally three times, biweekly.

As for time point: after dendritic cell vaccination, including at tumor progression/relapse. Only patients with spare fresh-frozen tumor and over two years of follow-up were included. Study-wide results and caveats: Higher pretreatment TIL content predicted longer progression-free time and survival.

V shed 4 bases, J shed 11 bases, and the junction held 12 bases outside the gene matches. Germline V gene lookup returns CDR1 SGHTA and CDR2 FQGNSA. The CDR3 length is 15 residues. As concerns this clone: The antigen is not known.

Here immunoSEQ multiplex PCR was the method, and the copy in TCRdb shows in-frame clones only, minus some. The top ten clones hold around a tenth of a sample with roughly 60,000 clones, roughly nine tenths of them seen once. The sequence came from a human donor with glioblastoma. This chain joins TRBV7-2 and TRBJ1-4, with 8 bases matching TRBD1. The starting material was blood, obtained after dendritic cell vaccination. The CDR3 is CASSSSPGQARKLFF. The CDR3 region has the DNA TGTGCCAGCAGCTCGTCCCCGGGACAGGCACGGAAACTGTTTTTT. Looking up the rest from reference TRBV7-2 and TRBJ1-4 gives the full variable domain: GAGVSQSPSNKVTEKGKDVELRCDPISGHTALYWYRQSLGQGLEFLIYFQGNSAPDKSGLPSDRFSAERTGGSVSTLTIQRTQQEDSAVYLCASSSSPGQARKLFFGSGTQLSVL.